The clone carrying this T cell receptor (beta chain) was observed a handful of times. Its antigen is still unknown. Profiling relied on immunoSEQ multiplex PCR, and the TCRdb table lists in-frame clones only, not all of them. Here the sample spans roughly 410,000 clones, roughly four fifths being singletons. This specimen comes from a study of Ad26.COV2.S vaccination and SARS-CoV-2 variants. About the study: The authors gave Ad26.COV2.S intramuscularly, either once or twice 56 days apart. General study results and limits: Placebo and vaccine recipients had non-spike TCR breadth that was similar. Marked by substantial breadth, spike-specific CD8+ and CD4+ T cell responses were reportedly seen after vaccination.

The CDR3 extends over 13 amino acids. V was cut by 6 bases and J by 0 bases, with 7 bases left in between. The treatment is: about 20 received Ad26.COV2.S at low or high dose, single or two shots; roughly 5 received placebo; per-sample allocation not given. Specimen acquisition occurred on day 63 following the initial vaccine or placebo injection. This receptor was obtained from a person between 18 and 60 years old who received the Ad26.COV2.S COVID-19 vaccine or a placebo. J is TRBJ2-3 and V is TRBV12-3 or TRBV12-4; D is unresolved. This specimen was peripheral blood, taken in a trial of Ad26.COV2.S vaccine versus placebo. CDR3 amino acids: CASSFHSTDTQYF. The CDR3, as DNA: TGTGCCAGCAGCTTCCACAGCACAGATACGCAGTATTTT.